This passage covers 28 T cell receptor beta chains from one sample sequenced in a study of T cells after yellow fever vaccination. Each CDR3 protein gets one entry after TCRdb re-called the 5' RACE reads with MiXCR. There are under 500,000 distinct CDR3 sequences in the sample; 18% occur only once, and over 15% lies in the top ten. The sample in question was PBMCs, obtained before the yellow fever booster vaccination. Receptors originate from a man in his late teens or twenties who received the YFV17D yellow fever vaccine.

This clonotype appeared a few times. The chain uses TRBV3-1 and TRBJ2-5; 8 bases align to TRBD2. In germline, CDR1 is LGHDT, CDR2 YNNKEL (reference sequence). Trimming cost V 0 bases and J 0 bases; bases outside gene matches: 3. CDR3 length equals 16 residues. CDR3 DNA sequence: TGTGCCAGCAGCCAAGAAACGCGGGGGGACCAAGAGACCCAGTACTTC. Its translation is CASSQETRGDQETQYF.

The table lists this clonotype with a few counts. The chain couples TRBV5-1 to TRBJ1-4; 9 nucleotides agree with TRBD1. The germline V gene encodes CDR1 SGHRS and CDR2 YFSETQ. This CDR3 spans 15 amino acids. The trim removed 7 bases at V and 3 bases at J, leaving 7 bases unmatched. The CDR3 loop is CASALQGAPNEKLFF. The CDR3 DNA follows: TGCGCCAGCGCACTACAGGGGGCACCTAATGAAAAACTGTTTTTT.

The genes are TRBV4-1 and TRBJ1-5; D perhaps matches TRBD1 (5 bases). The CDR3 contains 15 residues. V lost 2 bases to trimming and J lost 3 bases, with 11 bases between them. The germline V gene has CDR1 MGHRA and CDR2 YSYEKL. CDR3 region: CASSQLGRDNQPQHF. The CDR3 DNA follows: TGCGCCAGCAGCCAACTGGGACGAGACAATCAGCCCCAGCATTTT.

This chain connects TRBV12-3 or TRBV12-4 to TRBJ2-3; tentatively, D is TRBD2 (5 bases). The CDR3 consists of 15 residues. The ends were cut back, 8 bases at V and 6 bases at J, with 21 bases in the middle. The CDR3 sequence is CASAAGGLVMDTQYF. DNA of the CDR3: TGTGCCAGCGCCGCCGGAGGCCTTGTTATGGATACGCAGTATTTT.

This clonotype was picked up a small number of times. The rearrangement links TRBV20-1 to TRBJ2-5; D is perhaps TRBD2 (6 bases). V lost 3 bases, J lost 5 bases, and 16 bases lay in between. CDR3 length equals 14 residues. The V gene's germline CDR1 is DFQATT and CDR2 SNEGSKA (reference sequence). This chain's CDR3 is CSASHGGSDETQYF. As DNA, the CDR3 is TGCAGTGCTAGTCATGGGGGGAGCGATGAGACCCAGTACTTC.

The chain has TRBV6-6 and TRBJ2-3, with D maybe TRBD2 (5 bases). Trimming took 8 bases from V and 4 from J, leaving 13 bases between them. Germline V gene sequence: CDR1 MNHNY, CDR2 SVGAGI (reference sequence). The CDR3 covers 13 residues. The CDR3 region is CASGGGLADTQYF. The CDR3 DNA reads TGTGCCAGCGGCGGCGGGCTTGCAGATACGCAGTATTTT.

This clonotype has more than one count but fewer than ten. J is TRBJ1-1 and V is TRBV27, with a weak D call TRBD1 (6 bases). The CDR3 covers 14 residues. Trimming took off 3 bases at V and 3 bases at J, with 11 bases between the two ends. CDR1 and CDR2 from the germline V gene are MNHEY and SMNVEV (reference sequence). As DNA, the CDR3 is TGTGCCAGCAGTTTTTCAGGGACACACACTGAAGCTTTCTTT. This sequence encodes CASSFSGTHTEAFF.

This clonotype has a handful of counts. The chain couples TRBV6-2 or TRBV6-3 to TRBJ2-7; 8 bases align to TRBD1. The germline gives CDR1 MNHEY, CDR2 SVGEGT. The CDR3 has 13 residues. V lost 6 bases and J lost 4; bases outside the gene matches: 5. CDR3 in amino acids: CASREDRDYEQYF. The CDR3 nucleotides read TGTGCCAGCAGAGAGGACAGGGATTACGAGCAGTACTTC.

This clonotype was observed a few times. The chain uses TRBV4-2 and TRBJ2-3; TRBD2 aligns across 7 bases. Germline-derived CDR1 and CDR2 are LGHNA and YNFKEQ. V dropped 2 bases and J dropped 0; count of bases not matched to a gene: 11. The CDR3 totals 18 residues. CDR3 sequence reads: CASSQFRLADTSTDTQYF. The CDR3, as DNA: TGTGCCAGCAGCCAATTCAGGCTAGCGGATACTAGCACAGATACGCAGTATTTT.

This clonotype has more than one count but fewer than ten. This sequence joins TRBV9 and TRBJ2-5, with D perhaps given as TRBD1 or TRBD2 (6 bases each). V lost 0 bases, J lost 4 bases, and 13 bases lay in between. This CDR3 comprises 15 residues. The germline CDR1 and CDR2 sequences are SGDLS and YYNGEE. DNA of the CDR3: TGTGCCAGCAGCGTAGAAGGAGGAGGGGGAGAGACCCAGTACTTC. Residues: CASSVEGGGGETQYF.

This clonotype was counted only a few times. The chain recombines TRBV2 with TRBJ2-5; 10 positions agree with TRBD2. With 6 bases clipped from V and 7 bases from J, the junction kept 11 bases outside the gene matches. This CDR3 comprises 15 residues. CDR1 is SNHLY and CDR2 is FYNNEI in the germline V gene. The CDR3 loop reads CASSALAGDLGTQYF. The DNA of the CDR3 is TGTGCCAGCAGCGCTCTAGCGGGGGATCTAGGGACCCAGTACTTC.

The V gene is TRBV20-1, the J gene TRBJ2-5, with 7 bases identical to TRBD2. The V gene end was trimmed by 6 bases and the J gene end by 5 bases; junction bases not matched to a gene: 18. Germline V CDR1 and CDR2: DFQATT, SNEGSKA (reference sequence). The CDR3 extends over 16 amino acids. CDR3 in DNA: TGCAGTGCGAACCCCCTATGGGAAGGGAGGGCGGAGACCCAGTACTTC. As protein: CSANPLWEGRAETQYF.

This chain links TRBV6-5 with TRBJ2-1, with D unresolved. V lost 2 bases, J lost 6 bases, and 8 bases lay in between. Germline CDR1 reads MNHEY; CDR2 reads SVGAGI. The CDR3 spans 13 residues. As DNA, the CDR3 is TGTGCCAGCAGTTACGGTCGAGCCAATGAGCAGTTCTTC. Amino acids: CASSYGRANEQFF.

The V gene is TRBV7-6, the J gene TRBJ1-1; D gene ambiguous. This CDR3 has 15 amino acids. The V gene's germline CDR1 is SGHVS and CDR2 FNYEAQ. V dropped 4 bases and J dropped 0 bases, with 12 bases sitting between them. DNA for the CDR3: TGTGCCAGCAGCTCGGCCAGCTTCATGAACACTGAAGCTTTCTTT. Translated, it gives CASSSASFMNTEAFF. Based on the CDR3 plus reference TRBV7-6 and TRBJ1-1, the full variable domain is GAGVSQSPRYKVTKRGQDVALRCDPISGHVSLYWYRQALGQGPEFLTYFNYEAQQDKSGLPNDRFSAERPEGSISTLTIQRTEQRDSAMYRCASSSASFMNTEAFFGQGTRLTVV.

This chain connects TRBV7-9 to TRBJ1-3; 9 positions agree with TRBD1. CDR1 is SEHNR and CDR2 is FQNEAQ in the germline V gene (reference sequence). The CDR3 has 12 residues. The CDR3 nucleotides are TGTGTCTGGACAGGGGCAGGAAACACCATATATTTT. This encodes CVWTGAGNTIYF.

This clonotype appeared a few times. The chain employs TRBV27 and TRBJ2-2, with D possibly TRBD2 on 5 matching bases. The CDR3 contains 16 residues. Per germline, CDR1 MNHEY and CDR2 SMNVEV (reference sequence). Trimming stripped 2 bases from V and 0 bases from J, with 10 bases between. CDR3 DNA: TGTGCCAGCAGTTTAGAGGGAACATCGAACACCGGGGAGCTGTTTTTT. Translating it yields CASSLEGTSNTGELFF.

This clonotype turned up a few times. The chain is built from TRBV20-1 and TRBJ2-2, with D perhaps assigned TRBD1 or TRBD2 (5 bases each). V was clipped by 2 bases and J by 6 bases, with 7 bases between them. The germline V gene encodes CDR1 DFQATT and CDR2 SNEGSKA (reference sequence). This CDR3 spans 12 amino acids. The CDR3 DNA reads TGCAGTGCTAGAAGGGACGCCGGGGAGCTGTTTTTT. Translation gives CSARRDAGELFF.

CDR3: CASSPYTGRDYGYTF. The CDR3 coding sequence is TGTGCCAGCAGTCCTTACACAGGGCGGGACTATGGCTACACCTTC. The V gene is TRBV6-2 or TRBV6-3, the J gene TRBJ1-2; D is perhaps TRBD1 (6 bases). Deletions cut 5 bases from V and 3 bases from J, with 16 bases between. This CDR3 has 15 amino acids. Germline V CDR1 and CDR2: MNHEY, SVGEGT.

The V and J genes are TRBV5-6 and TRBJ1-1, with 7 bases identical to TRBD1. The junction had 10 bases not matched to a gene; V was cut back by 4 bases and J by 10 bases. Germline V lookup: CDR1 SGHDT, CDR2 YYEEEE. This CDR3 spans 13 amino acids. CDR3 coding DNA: TGTGCCAGCAGCGCGCGGGACAGCAAGGGAGCTTTCTTT. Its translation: CASSARDSKGAFF.

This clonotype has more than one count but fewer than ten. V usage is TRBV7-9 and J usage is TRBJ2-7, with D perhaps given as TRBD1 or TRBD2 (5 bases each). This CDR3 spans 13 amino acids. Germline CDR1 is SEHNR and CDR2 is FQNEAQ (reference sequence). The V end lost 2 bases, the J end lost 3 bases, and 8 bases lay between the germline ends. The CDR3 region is CASSLRGRYEQYV. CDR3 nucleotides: TGTGCCAGCAGCTTACGGGGACGCTACGAGCAGTACGTC.

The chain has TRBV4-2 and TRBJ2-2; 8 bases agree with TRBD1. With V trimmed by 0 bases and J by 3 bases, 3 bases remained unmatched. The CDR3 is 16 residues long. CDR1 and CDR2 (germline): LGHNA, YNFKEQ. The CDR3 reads CASSQDGQGYTGELFF. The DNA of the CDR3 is TGTGCCAGCAGCCAAGACGGACAGGGCTACACCGGGGAGCTGTTTTTT.

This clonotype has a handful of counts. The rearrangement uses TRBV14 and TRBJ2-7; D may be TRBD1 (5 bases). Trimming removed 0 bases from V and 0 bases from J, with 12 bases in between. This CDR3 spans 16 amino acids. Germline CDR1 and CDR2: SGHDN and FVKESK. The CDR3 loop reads CASSQDQGISSYEQYF. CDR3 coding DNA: TGTGCCAGCAGCCAAGATCAGGGAATAAGCTCCTACGAGCAGTACTTC.

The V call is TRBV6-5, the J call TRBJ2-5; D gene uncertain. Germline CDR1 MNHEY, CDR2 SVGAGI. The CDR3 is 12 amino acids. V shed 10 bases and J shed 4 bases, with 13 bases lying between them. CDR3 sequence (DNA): TGTGCCACCTCGGGTAGTGGAGAGACCCAGTACTTC. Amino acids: CATSGSGETQYF.

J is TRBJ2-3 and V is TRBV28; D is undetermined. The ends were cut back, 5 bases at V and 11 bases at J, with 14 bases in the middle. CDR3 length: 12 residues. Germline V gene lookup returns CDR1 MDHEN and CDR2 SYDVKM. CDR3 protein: CASSPPSVVQYF. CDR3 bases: TGTGCCAGCAGTCCCCCCTCGGTTGTGCAGTATTTT.

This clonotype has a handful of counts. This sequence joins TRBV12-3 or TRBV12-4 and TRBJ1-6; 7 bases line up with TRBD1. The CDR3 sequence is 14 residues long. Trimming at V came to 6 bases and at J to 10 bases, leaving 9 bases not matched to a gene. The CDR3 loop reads CASRIQGGPSPLHF. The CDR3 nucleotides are TGTGCCAGCAGGATCCAGGGGGGCCCGTCACCCCTCCACTTT.

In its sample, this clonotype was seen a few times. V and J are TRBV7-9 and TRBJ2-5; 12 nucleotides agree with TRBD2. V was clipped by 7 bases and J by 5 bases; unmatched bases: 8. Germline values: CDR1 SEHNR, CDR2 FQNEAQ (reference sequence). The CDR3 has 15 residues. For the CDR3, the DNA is TGTGCCAGCACCAGACTAGCGGGGGTTGGGGAGACCCAGTACTTC. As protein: CASTRLAGVGETQYF.

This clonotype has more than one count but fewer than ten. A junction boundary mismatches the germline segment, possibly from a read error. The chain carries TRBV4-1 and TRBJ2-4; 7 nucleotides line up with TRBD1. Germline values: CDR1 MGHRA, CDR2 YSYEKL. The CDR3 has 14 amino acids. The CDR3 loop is CASSKDRVQDIQYF. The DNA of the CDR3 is TGCGCCAGCAGCAAAGACAGGGTTCAGGACATTCAGTACTTC.

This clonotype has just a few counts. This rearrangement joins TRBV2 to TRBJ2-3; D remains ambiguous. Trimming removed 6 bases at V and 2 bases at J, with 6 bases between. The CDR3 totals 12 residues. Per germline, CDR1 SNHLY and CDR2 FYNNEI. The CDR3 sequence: CASRDDTDTQYF. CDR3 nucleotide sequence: TGTGCCAGCAGAGATGACACAGATACGCAGTATTTT.